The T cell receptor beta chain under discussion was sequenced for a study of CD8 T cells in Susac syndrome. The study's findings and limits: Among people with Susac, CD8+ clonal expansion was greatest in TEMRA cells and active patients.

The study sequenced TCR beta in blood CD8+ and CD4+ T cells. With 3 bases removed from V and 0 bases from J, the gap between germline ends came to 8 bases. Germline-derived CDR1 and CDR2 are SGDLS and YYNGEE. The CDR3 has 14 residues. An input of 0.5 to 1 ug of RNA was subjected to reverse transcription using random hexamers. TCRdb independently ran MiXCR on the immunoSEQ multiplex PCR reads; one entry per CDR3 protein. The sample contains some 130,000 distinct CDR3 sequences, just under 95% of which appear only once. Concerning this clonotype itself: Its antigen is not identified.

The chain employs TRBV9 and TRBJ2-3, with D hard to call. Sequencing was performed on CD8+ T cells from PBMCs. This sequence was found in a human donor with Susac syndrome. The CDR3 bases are TGTGCCAGCAGCGCCTCGACTAGCACAGATACGCAGTATTTT. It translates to CASSASTSTDTQYF. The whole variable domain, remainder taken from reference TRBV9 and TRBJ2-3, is DSGVTQTPKHLITATGQRVTLRCSPRSGDLSVYWYQQSLDQGLQFLIQYYNGEERAKGNILERFSAQQFPDLHSELNLSSLELGDSALYFCASSASTSTDTQYFGPGTRLTVL.